There are many counts of the clone carrying this T cell receptor (beta chain). This entry belongs to a study of read filtering for tumor transcriptome and immune sequencing. Study at large: IR-seq gave about 3.5 to 10.27 million TCR reads per sample; RNA-seq gave roughly 80 to 1,300.

This CDR3 spans 19 amino acids. Germline V gene data show CDR1 as DFQATT and CDR2 as SNEGSKA (reference sequence). The V end lost 2 bases, the J end lost 2 bases, and 25 bases lay between the germline ends. This library used around 400 ng RNA and molecular barcoded adaptors spanning alpha/delta and beta/gamma chains. MiXCR, run by TCRdb on the reads, gives a single entry per CDR3 protein. The sample lists about 130,000 distinct CDR3 sequences, roughly 13% seen once, with 9.5% to 12% in the top ten. The clonotype comes from a donor at least 40 years old with multiple myeloma. Sequencing used a population of CD138-negative cells sorted from bone marrow. The V gene is TRBV20-1, the J gene TRBJ1-5; no clear D gene. This chain's CDR3 is CSARPRGGLTYRGNQPQHF. CDR3 nucleotide sequence: TGCAGTGCTAGACCCCGGGGAGGGTTGACATATAGGGGCAATCAGCCCCAGCATTTT.